This T cell receptor beta chain comes out of a study of cytomegalovirus exposure and HLA in healthy donors. Notes on the study in general: Rare TCR sequences dominated, though some public TCRs recurred in many donors. Later work showed greater clonal expansion in HLA-associated TCR beta chains than in equally common others. From TCR beta sequences, most subjects' HLA-A and HLA-B alleles were reportedly predicted accurately.

With regard to this clone: Its antigen is still unknown.

The PCR used 60 Vbeta and 13 Jbeta primers. Only in-frame clones appear in the TCRdb table, and some are missing; sequencing was by immunoSEQ multiplex PCR. Of fewer than 200,000 clones detected, around four fifths appear once; the ten largest clones hold roughly a tenth. The germline V gene encodes CDR1 SGHRS and CDR2 YFSETQ. Trimming removed 1 base at V and 5 bases at J, with 7 bases between. The CDR3 is 13 residues long. Sequenced input: PBMCs. V usage is TRBV5-1 and J usage is TRBJ2-1; D unresolved. The sequence was obtained from a man aged 50-60 years in good health and CMV-seropositive. In nucleotides, the CDR3 is TGCGCCAGCAGCTTGTCCGGTGACAATGAGCAGTTCTTC. Residues: CASSLSGDNEQFF.